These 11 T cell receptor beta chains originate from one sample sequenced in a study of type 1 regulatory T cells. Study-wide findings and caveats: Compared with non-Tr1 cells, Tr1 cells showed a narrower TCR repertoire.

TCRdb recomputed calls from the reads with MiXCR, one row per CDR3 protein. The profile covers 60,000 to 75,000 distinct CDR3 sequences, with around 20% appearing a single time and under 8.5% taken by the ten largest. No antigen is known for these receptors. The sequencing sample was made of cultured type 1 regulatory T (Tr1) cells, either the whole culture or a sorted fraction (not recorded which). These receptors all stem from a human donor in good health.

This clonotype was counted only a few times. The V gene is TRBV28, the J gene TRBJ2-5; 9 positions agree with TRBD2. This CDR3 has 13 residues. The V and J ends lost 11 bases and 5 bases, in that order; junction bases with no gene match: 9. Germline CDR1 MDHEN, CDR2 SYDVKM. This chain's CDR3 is CASVAGARETQYF. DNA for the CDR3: TGTGCCTCCGTAGCGGGAGCCCGTGAGACCCAGTACTTC.

For the CDR3, the DNA is TGTGCCAGCAGCCAAGGACTAGCGGAAGTCACCGGGGAGCTGTTTTTT. This sequence encodes CASSQGLAEVTGELFF. This chain joins TRBV4-2 and TRBJ2-2; 9 nucleotides match TRBD2. There are 16 residues in the CDR3. The trim removed 1 base at V and 4 bases at J, leaving 4 bases unmatched. Per germline, CDR1 LGHNA and CDR2 YNFKEQ.

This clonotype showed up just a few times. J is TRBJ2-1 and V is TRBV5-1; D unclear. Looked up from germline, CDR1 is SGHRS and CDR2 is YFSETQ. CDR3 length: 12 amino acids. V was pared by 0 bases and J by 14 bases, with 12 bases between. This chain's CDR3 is CASSLDSRIKFF. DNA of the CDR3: TGCGCCAGCAGCTTGGACTCGCGGATCAAGTTCTTC.

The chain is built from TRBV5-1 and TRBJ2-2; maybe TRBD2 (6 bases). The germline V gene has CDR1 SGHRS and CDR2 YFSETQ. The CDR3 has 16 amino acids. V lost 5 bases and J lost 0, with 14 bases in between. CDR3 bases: TGCGCCAGCAGTTCGGCTGGCGGGGCGAACACCGGGGAGCTGTTTTTT. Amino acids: CASSSAGGANTGELFF.

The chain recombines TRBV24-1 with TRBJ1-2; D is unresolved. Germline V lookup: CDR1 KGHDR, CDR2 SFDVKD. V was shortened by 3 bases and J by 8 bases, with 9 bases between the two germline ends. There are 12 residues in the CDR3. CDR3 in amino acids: CATSDPARGYTF. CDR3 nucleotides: TGTGCCACCAGTGATCCGGCGAGGGGCTACACCTTC.

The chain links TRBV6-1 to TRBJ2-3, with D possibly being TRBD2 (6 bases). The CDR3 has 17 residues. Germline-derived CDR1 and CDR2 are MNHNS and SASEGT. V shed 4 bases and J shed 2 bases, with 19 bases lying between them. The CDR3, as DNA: TGTGCCAGCAGTGCCCGCGGGATCGCGGGTGACACAGATACGCAGTATTTT. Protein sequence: CASSARGIAGDTDTQYF.

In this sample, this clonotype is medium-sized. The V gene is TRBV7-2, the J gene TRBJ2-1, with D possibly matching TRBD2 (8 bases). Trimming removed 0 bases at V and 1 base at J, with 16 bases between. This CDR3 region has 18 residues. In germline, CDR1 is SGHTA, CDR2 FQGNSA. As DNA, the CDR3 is TGTGCCAGCAGCTTAGCAGGGGGCGCTAGCGGGTCCTACAATGAGCAGTTCTTC. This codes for CASSLAGGASGSYNEQFF.

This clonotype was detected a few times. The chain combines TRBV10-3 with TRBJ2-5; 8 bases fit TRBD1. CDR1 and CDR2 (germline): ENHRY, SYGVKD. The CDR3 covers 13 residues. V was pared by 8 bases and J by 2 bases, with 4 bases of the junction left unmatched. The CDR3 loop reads CAIGRTGQETQYF. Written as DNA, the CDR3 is TGTGCCATCGGCCGGACAGGGCAAGAGACCCAGTACTTC.

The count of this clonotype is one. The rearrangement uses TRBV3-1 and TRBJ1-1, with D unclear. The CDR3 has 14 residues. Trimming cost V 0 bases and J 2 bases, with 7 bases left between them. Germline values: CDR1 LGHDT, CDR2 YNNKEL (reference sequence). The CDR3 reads CASSQDASNTEAFF. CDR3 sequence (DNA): TGTGCCAGCAGCCAAGATGCAAGTAACACTGAAGCTTTCTTT.

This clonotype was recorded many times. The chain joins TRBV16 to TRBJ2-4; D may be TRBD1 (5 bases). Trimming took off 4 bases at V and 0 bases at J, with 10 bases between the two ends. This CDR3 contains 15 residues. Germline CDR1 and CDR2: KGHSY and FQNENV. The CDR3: CASSPGAIAKNIQYF. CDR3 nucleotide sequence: TGTGCCAGCAGCCCTGGGGCGATAGCCAAAAACATTCAGTACTTC.

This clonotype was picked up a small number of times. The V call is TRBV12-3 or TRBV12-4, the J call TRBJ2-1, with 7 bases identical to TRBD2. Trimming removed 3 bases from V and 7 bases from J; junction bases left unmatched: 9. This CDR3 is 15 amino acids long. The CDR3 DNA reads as TGTGCCAGCAGTTTGGTGGGAGGGCCCGGTAATGAGCAGTTCTTC. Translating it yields CASSLVGGPGNEQFF.